The sequence of this T cell receptor beta chain was determined in a study of blood T cell repertoires in COVID-19. This clone is a singleton in its sample. Trimming removed 3 bases from V and 13 bases from J, with 18 bases in between. The CDR3 has 12 residues. The germline V gene encodes CDR1 SQVTM and CDR2 ANQGSEA. Libraries were prepared by immunoSEQ multiplex PCR; TCRdb keeps only in-frame clonotypes and omits some of them. The sample contains about 220,000 clones, 65% to 90% of which appear only once. The V call is TRBV29-1, the J call TRBJ1-2, with a tentative D call TRBD1 (5 bases). This sequence originates from a woman between 65 and 79 years old with COVID-19, enrolled during active disease. The specimen was peripheral blood. The CDR3 DNA is TGCAGCGTTGATACTGGGACTCCGAAAGGCACCTTC. This gives the protein CSVDTGTPKGTF.